The 31 T cell receptor beta chains presented below share a single source sample, sequenced in a study of T cell clonotyping in hematopoietic cell transplantation. Produced via immunoSEQ multiplex PCR; TCRdb's table is partial and in-frame only. The sample lists 4,500 to 5,000 clones; 90% were seen once. The sample taken for sequencing was peripheral blood mononuclear cells. The receptors come from a man in his forties in good health. Some clones in this sample may be carry-over from other donors' samples.

The chain employs TRBV4-3 and TRBJ1-4, with TRBD1 as a possible D gene (6 bases). CDR3 length: 14 residues. Trimming left V 5 bases short and J 3 bases short, with 10 bases between. Germline-derived CDR1 and CDR2 are LGHNA and YSLEER. The CDR3 region is CASSEGGANEKLFF. The CDR3 DNA reads TGCGCCAGCAGCGAAGGGGGAGCTAATGAAAAACTGTTTTTT.

The rearrangement joins TRBV7-9 to TRBJ2-2; D gene unclear. With 1 base removed from V and 3 bases from J, the gap between germline ends came to 9 bases. Looked up from germline, CDR1 is SEHNR and CDR2 is FQNEAQ (reference sequence). The CDR3 runs 15 residues. The CDR3 sequence is CASSLVTRDTGELFF. For the CDR3, the DNA is TGTGCCAGCAGCTTAGTAACCCGGGACACCGGGGAGCTGTTTTTT.

The J gene is TRBJ1-6, the V gene TRBV7-9, with D hard to call. Germline CDR1 is SEHNR and CDR2 is FQNEAQ (reference sequence). This CDR3 contains 14 residues. Trimming took off 0 bases at V and 4 bases at J, with 4 bases between the two ends. The CDR3 sequence is CASSLAGYNSPLHF. CDR3 DNA: TGTGCCAGCAGCTTAGCAGGTTATAATTCACCCCTCCACTTT. Drawing the rest from reference TRBV7-9 and TRBJ1-6, the complete variable domain is DTGVSQNPRHKITKRGQNVTFRCDPISEHNRLYWYRQTLGQGPEFLTYFQNEAQLEKSRLLSDRFSAERPKGSFSTLEIQRTEQGDSAMYLCASSLAGYNSPLHFGNGTRLTVT.

The chain carries TRBV7-2 and TRBJ1-4; no clear D gene. Per the germline V gene, CDR1 is SGHTA and CDR2 is FQGNSA. The length of the CDR3 is 18 residues. The germline V and J ends were trimmed by 5 bases and 0 bases, with 19 bases remaining between them. CDR3 bases: TGTGCCAGCAGCAACAAGGACTTTACCCTCTCAACTAATGAAAAACTGTTTTTT. This encodes CASSNKDFTLSTNEKLFF.

This chain connects TRBV6-1 to TRBJ1-5; D unresolved. The germline V gene encodes CDR1 MNHNS and CDR2 SASEGT. The V and J ends lost 6 bases and 9 bases respectively, with 15 bases between them. There are 13 residues in the CDR3. Written as DNA, the CDR3 is TGTGCCAGCAGATCGGACCGAGTAGGGCCCCAGCATTTT. It translates to CASRSDRVGPQHF.

Here the CDR3 DNA reads TGTGCCAGCGGGGGGACAGGGTTGTTGCAAGAGACCCAGTACTTC. Translating it yields CASGGTGLLQETQYF. This rearrangement joins TRBV27 to TRBJ2-5; 9 nucleotides align to TRBD1. The V gene end was trimmed by 8 bases and the J gene end by 2 bases; junction bases not matched to a gene: 9. In germline, CDR1 is MNHEY, CDR2 SMNVEV (reference sequence). This CDR3 comprises 15 residues.

The rearrangement links TRBV30 to TRBJ1-4; the D is unclear. Germline values: CDR1 GTSNPN, CDR2 SVGIG (reference sequence). The CDR3 has 14 amino acids. V lost 0 bases and J 5 bases, leaving 10 bases between the germline ends. CDR3 DNA sequence: TGTGCCTGGAGTGTGGGTCTACAGAATGAAAAACTGTTTTTT. Its protein is CAWSVGLQNEKLFF.

A word on this clone: The junction and the germline gene differ at one end; a read error may be behind it. This rearrangement joins TRBV5-4 to TRBJ1-6, with a tentative D call TRBD1 (5 bases). The CDR3 has 14 residues. Germline CDR1 reads SGHNT; CDR2 reads YYREEE (reference sequence). The CDR3 nucleotides are TGTGCCAGCAGCTGGGACCGGCGGGATTCACCCCCCCACTTT. Translated: CASSWDRRDSPPHF.

In its sample, this clone was seen once. J is TRBJ1-1 and V is TRBV5-4; tentatively, D is TRBD1 (6 bases). The CDR3 runs 14 residues. V gave up 3 bases and J gave up 4 bases, with 13 bases separating them. Germline values: CDR1 SGHNT, CDR2 YYREEE (reference sequence). The CDR3 loop reads CASSSPQGSTEAFF. The CDR3 region has the DNA TGTGCCAGCAGCTCGCCCCAGGGGAGCACTGAAGCTTTCTTT.

The rearrangement uses TRBV6-1 and TRBJ2-1; D might be TRBD1 (6 bases). V shed 6 bases and J shed 5 bases, with 17 bases lying between them. Germline CDR1 MNHNS, CDR2 SASEGT. The CDR3 loop spans 15 amino acids. The CDR3 region has the DNA TGTGCCAGCAGACTAGGCCAGGGGATTGACAATGAGCAGTTCTTC. The encoded protein is CASRLGQGIDNEQFF.

The chain combines TRBV5-4 with TRBJ2-7; 7 bases match TRBD2. This CDR3 has 17 residues. The germline V gene has CDR1 SGHNT and CDR2 YYREEE (reference sequence). With V trimmed by 3 bases and J by 1 base, 13 bases remained unmatched. The CDR3 loop reads CASSSLSGGSKSYEQYF. In DNA form, the CDR3 reads TGTGCCAGCAGCTCCCTAAGTGGCGGGAGTAAGTCCTACGAGCAGTACTTC.

V usage is TRBV5-1 and J usage is TRBJ1-1, with D possibly being TRBD1 (6 bases). This CDR3 contains 16 residues. CDR1 and CDR2 from the germline V gene are SGHRS and YFSETQ. V dropped 4 bases and J dropped 0 bases, with 16 bases sitting between them. CDR3 bases: TGCGCCAGCAGCATGGGGGCAGGACCTATGAACACTGAAGCTTTCTTT. Translation: CASSMGAGPMNTEAFF.

The genes are TRBV5-4 and TRBJ1-6, with 10 bases matching TRBD1. The CDR3 extends over 14 amino acids. V lost 3 bases to trimming and J lost 9 bases; unmatched junction nucleotides: 3. Germline V lookup: CDR1 SGHNT, CDR2 YYREEE (reference sequence). In nucleotides, the CDR3 is TGTGCCAGCAGCTCCCGACAGGGGGCTTCACCCCTCCACTTT. This encodes CASSSRQGASPLHF. Full variable domain (missing parts from reference TRBV5-4 and TRBJ1-6): ETGVTQSPTHLIKTRGQQVTLRCSSQSGHNTVSWYQQALGQGPQFIFQYYREEENGRGNFPPRFSGLQFPNYSSELNVNALELDDSALYLCASSSRQGASPLHFGNGTRLTVT.

The chain combines TRBV29-1 with TRBJ1-2; unclear D gene. Germline values: CDR1 SQVTM, CDR2 ANQGSEA. V was clipped by 0 bases and J by 6 bases, with 8 bases between them. This CDR3 is built from 12 residues. As DNA, the CDR3 is TGCAGCGTTGAAGAACAAATCGATGGCTACACCTTC. Encoded protein: CSVEEQIDGYTF.

The chain links TRBV6-5 to TRBJ1-2; D may be TRBD1 (6 bases). Looked up from germline, CDR1 is MNHEY and CDR2 is SVGAGI. The V and J ends lost 5 bases and 8 bases respectively, with 18 bases between them. There are 14 residues in the CDR3. The DNA for the CDR3 is TGTGCCAGCAGTAGGGGGTTCCGATGGCGCGGCTACACCTTC. This encodes CASSRGFRWRGYTF.

V is TRBV6-6 and J is TRBJ2-7; 7 bases align to TRBD1. V gave up 5 bases and J gave up 1 base; unmatched junction bases: 8. Germline CDR1 reads MNHNY; CDR2 reads SVGAGI (reference sequence). The CDR3 sequence is 15 residues long. The CDR3: CASSPNRGLSYEQYF. The CDR3 DNA follows: TGTGCCAGCAGTCCTAACAGGGGTTTATCCTACGAGCAGTACTTC.

The chain has TRBV7-9 and TRBJ2-3; D unresolved. V was trimmed by 3 bases and J by 6 bases, leaving 13 bases between them. CDR1 and CDR2 (germline): SEHNR, FQNEAQ (reference sequence). This CDR3 is 14 amino acids long. The CDR3 region is CASSFQATADTQYF. The DNA of the CDR3 is TGTGCCAGCAGCTTCCAGGCTACAGCGGATACGCAGTATTTT. The whole variable domain, remainder taken from reference TRBV7-9 and TRBJ2-3, is DTGVSQNPRHKITKRGQNVTFRCDPISEHNRLYWYRQTLGQGPEFLTYFQNEAQLEKSRLLSDRFSAERPKGSFSTLEIQRTEQGDSAMYLCASSFQATADTQYFGPGTRLTVL.

This clone has just a few counts. The chain employs TRBV19 and TRBJ2-2; the match to TRBD2 covers 8 bases. Germline V CDR1 and CDR2: LNHDA, SQIVND (reference sequence). V lost 7 bases, J lost 7 bases, and 11 bases stayed unmatched. This CDR3 region has 15 residues. The CDR3 reads CASNLGGGRGGELFF. CDR3 bases: TGTGCCAGTAATTTGGGCGGGGGGAGAGGCGGGGAGCTGTTTTTT. Together with reference TRBV19 and TRBJ2-2, the CDR3 gives the full variable domain: DGGITQSPKYLFRKEGQNVTLSCEQNLNHDAMYWYRQDPGQGLRLIYYSQIVNDFQKGDIAEGYSVSREKKESFPLTVTSAQKNPTAFYLCASNLGGGRGGELFFGEGSRLTVL.

The chain employs TRBV7-9 and TRBJ2-3; D gene ambiguous. This CDR3 has 15 residues. V was clipped by 2 bases and J by 0 bases, with 9 bases between them. CDR1 is SEHNR and CDR2 is FQNEAQ in the germline V gene (reference sequence). The CDR3 DNA is TGTGCCAGCAGCTTACGGAGATCTAGCACAGATACGCAGTATTTT. The encoded protein is CASSLRRSSTDTQYF.

V gene TRBV7-9 combines with J gene TRBJ1-1; D is perhaps TRBD1 (5 bases). This CDR3 comprises 15 residues. V was clipped by 1 base and J by 6 bases, with 15 bases between them. The germline CDR1 and CDR2 sequences are SEHNR and FQNEAQ (reference sequence). The CDR3 DNA reads as TGTGCCAGCAGCTTAGAGCAGGGCTTAACTCCTGAAGCTTTCTTT. It codes for CASSLEQGLTPEAFF.

The chain recombines TRBV5-1 with TRBJ1-5, with D possibly matching TRBD1 (5 bases). CDR1 and CDR2 from the germline V gene are SGHRS and YFSETQ. This CDR3 is 14 amino acids long. The V and J ends lost 0 bases and 1 base respectively, with 5 bases between them. The CDR3 loop is CASSLGGSNQPQHF. Written as DNA, the CDR3 is TGCGCCAGCAGCTTGGGGGGGAGCAATCAGCCCCAGCATTTT.

This chain joins TRBV7-8 and TRBJ2-5; 7 positions agree with TRBD1. Germline-derived CDR1 and CDR2 are SGHVS and FQNEAQ. After removal of 5 bases from V and 5 bases from J, the junction contained 8 bases not matched to a gene. The CDR3 sequence is 14 residues long. CDR3 sequence (DNA): TGTGCCAGCAGCCTGACAGGGTTGAGGGAGACCCAGTACTTC. Its protein product is CASSLTGLRETQYF.

The chain combines TRBV5-1 with TRBJ2-1, with TRBD2 identical over 10 bases. This CDR3 spans 16 amino acids. Trimming at V came to 4 bases and at J to 6 bases, leaving 10 bases not matched to a gene. CDR1 is SGHRS, CDR2 YFSETQ, per germline. The CDR3 spells CASSPLSGGTLNEQFF. Here the CDR3 DNA reads TGCGCCAGCAGCCCCCTTAGCGGGGGGACCCTCAATGAGCAGTTCTTC.

The DNA for the CDR3 is TGTGCCAGCAGCGGGGACAGGCCACTTAATCAGCCCCAGCATTTT. It encodes CASSGDRPLNQPQHF. The rearrangement joins TRBV5-6 to TRBJ1-5; 8 bases agree with TRBD1. The CDR3 has 15 amino acids. Trimming at V came to 4 bases and at J to 4 bases, leaving 7 bases not matched to a gene. Germline CDR1 SGHDT, CDR2 YYEEEE.

The rearrangement uses TRBV9 and TRBJ2-7; the match to TRBD2 covers 9 bases. The CDR3 runs to 15 residues. Germline CDR1 is SGDLS and CDR2 is YYNGEE. After removal of 0 bases from V and 4 bases from J, the junction contained 5 bases not matched to a gene. The CDR3 region is CASSVGAGGPYEQYF. CDR3 DNA: TGTGCCAGCAGCGTAGGGGCGGGGGGGCCGTACGAGCAGTACTTC.

The V and J genes are TRBV30 and TRBJ1-3, with 7 positions matching TRBD1. The CDR3 consists of 16 residues. J lost 0 bases, V lost 0 bases, and 5 bases had no gene match. The germline V gene has CDR1 GTSNPN and CDR2 SVGIG (reference sequence). CDR3 loop: CAWSVRGTVSGNTIYF. The DNA for the CDR3 is TGTGCCTGGAGTGTACGGGGGACAGTCTCTGGAAACACCATATATTTT.

CDR3 residues: CASSQDFLQSSPPQHF. CDR3 coding DNA: TGTGCCAGCAGCCAAGATTTTTTGCAGAGCTCTCCGCCCCAGCATTTT. This chain joins TRBV4-2 and TRBJ1-5; D gene ambiguous. V lost 0 bases, J lost 9 bases, and 18 bases lay in between. The CDR3 contains 16 residues. CDR1 is LGHNA, CDR2 YNFKEQ, per germline.

The chain combines TRBV6-5 with TRBJ2-7; possibly TRBD2 for D (7 bases). The length of the CDR3 is 14 residues. Per the germline V gene, CDR1 is MNHEY and CDR2 is SVGAGI. The V end was cut by 8 bases, the J end by 5 bases, with 19 bases between. The CDR3 reads CASQLGGGADEQYF. CDR3 nucleotide sequence: TGTGCCAGCCAACTAGGGGGGGGGGCTGACGAGCAGTACTTC.

This rearrangement joins TRBV6-6 to TRBJ1-3, with D unclear. This CDR3 contains 15 residues. Germline V gene data show CDR1 as MNHNY and CDR2 as SVGAGI (reference sequence). The germline V and J ends were trimmed by 7 bases and 0 bases, with 13 bases remaining between them. The CDR3 protein is CASTSDPDSGNTIYF. The CDR3 bases are TGTGCCAGCACCTCGGACCCTGACTCTGGAAACACCATATATTTT.

This chain connects TRBV27 to TRBJ2-5; TRBD1 matches at 7 bases. Germline V gene sequence: CDR1 MNHEY, CDR2 SMNVEV (reference sequence). The CDR3 has 13 amino acids. Losses at the gene ends were 6 bases for V and 5 bases for J; bases not matched to a gene: 6. The CDR3: CASRTGNSETQYF. The CDR3 bases are TGTGCCAGCAGGACAGGGAATTCCGAGACCCAGTACTTC.

For the CDR3, the DNA is TGTGCCGTAGGGTTCCCTAAGCAGTTCTTC. Amino acids: CAVGFPKQFF. The rearrangement links TRBV19 to TRBJ2-1; no clear D gene. The germline CDR1 and CDR2 sequences are LNHDA and SQIVND (reference sequence). CDR3 length: 10 residues. V was shortened by 11 bases and J by 11 bases, with 13 bases between the two germline ends.